One and the same sample provided the 9 T cell receptor beta chains below, sequenced in a study of blood T cells in healthy people across ages. For the second PCR, which ran for about 6 to 11 cycles, a sample-barcoded 5' primer and a J-beta primer mix were used. MiXCR, applied by TCRdb to the 5' RACE reads, yields one record per CDR3 protein. The sample holds approximately 880,000 distinct CDR3 sequences, around 48% seen once. The sample taken for sequencing was blood. The receptors were sampled from a man aged 30 to 39 in good health.

This clonotype came up a few times. As DNA, the CDR3 is TGTGCCAGCAGCTTAGATGGGCGGGGGGTACCCACAGATACGCAGTATTTT. Translating gives CASSLDGRGVPTDTQYF. The chain uses TRBV7-2 and TRBJ2-3, with TRBD2 identical over 8 bases. This CDR3 is built from 17 residues. Germline V gene lookup returns CDR1 SGHTA and CDR2 FQGNSA. Trimming cost V 1 base and J 2 bases; bases outside gene matches: 8.

The chain employs TRBV5-8 and TRBJ2-2; TRBD1 or TRBD2 may be the D gene (5 bases each). Per the germline V gene, CDR1 is SGHTS and CDR2 is YDEGEE. The CDR3 runs 16 residues. Trimming pared 1 base from V and 0 bases from J, leaving 10 bases between. CDR3 sequence: CASSLWGTANTGELFF. CDR3 bases: TGTGCCAGCAGCTTGTGGGGGACCGCGAACACCGGGGAGCTGTTTTTT.

This clonotype was detected a few times. V is TRBV6-1 and J is TRBJ2-3; D uncertain. V dropped 6 bases and J dropped 3 bases, with 13 bases sitting between them. CDR1 and CDR2 (germline): MNHNS, SASEGT. This CDR3 comprises 14 residues. CDR3 DNA sequence: TGTGCCAGCAGCGCCATCTCGTTAACAGATACGCAGTATTTT. This gives the protein CASSAISLTDTQYF.

The CDR3 sequence is CASSFSPTSRNEQYF. The DNA of the CDR3 is TGCGCCAGCAGCTTCTCCCCGACTAGTAGAAACGAGCAGTACTTC. J is TRBJ2-7 and V is TRBV5-1; possibly TRBD2 for D (6 bases). Trimming removed 2 bases at V and 5 bases at J, with 17 bases between. CDR1 and CDR2 (germline): SGHRS, YFSETQ. This CDR3 spans 15 amino acids.

This clonotype was seen many times. This chain joins TRBV6-2 or TRBV6-3 and TRBJ2-3, with a tentative D call TRBD1 (6 bases). Germline lookup yields CDR1 MNHEY and CDR2 SVGEGT. V dropped 8 bases and J dropped 8 bases, with 20 bases sitting between them. This CDR3 is 14 amino acids long. The CDR3 sequence: CASLVSGGAGTQYF. The CDR3 nucleotides are TGTGCCAGCCTGGTGTCTGGGGGCGCCGGTACGCAGTATTTT.

The chain couples TRBV3-1 to TRBJ2-5, with TRBD2 identical over 12 bases. CDR1 and CDR2 (germline): LGHDT, YNNKEL (reference sequence). The J segment lost 5 bases and the V segment lost 4 bases, leaving 5 bases of the junction unmatched. CDR3 length equals 15 residues. Here the CDR3 reads CASSPSGGGSETQYF. CDR3 sequence (DNA): TGTGCCAGCAGCCCTAGCGGGGGGGGATCGGAGACCCAGTACTTC.

The chain combines TRBV5-4 with TRBJ2-7, with 7 bases aligning to TRBD1. After removal of 2 bases from V and 1 base from J, the junction contained 6 bases not matched to a gene. The CDR3 has 15 amino acids. CDR1 and CDR2 from the germline V gene are SGHNT and YYREEE (reference sequence). The CDR3 loop reads CASSFRTGTSYEQYF. The CDR3 DNA reads TGTGCCAGCAGCTTCCGGACAGGAACTTCCTACGAGCAGTACTTC.

The CDR3 nucleotides read TGTGCCAGCAGCTTTGGACAGGTTGGATATGGCTACACCTTC. Protein product: CASSFGQVGYGYTF. The J gene is TRBJ1-2, the V gene TRBV7-9, with 7 nucleotides matching TRBD1. The trim removed 3 bases at V and 5 bases at J, leaving 6 bases unmatched. Germline V CDR1 and CDR2: SEHNR, FQNEAQ (reference sequence). This CDR3 contains 14 residues.

This clonotype was detected only a few times. The chain combines TRBV5-1 with TRBJ2-6, with 11 bases aligning to TRBD1. CDR3 length equals 19 residues. Germline values: CDR1 SGHRS, CDR2 YFSETQ. V lost 4 bases and J lost 0; bases outside the gene matches: 9. The DNA of the CDR3 is TGCGCCAGCAGCCCAGGGACAGGGGGTTCCCTCTCTGGGGCCAACGTCCTGACTTTC. Its translation: CASSPGTGGSLSGANVLTF.